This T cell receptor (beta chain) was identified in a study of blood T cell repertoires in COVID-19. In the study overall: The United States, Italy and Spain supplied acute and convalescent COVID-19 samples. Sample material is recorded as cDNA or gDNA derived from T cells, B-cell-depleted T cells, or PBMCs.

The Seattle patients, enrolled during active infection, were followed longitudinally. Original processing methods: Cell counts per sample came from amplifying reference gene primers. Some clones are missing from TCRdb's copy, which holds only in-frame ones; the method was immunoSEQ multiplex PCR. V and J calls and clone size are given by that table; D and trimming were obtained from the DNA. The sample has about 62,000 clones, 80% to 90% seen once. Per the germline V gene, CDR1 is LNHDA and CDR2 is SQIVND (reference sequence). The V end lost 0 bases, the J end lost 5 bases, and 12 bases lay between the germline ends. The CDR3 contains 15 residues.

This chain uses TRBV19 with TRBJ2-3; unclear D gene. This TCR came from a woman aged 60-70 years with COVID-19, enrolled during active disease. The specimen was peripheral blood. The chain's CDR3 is CASSIETNVVDTQYF. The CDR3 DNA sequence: TGTGCCAGTAGTATAGAAACGAATGTAGTAGATACGCAGTATTTT.